This T cell receptor (beta chain) was obtained from a study of vaccination effects on CD4 cells after COVID-19. Study background: A density of more than 1.5 million PBMC per well was used; these cells were cultured with about 10 IU/ml IL-2 and around 10 ug/ml peptides.

Concerning this clone itself: The antigen remains unidentified.

Upon completion of 10 to 11 days in culture, CD4+ T cells were isolated. The germline V and J ends were trimmed by 0 bases and 3 bases, with 16 bases remaining between them. There are 16 residues in the CDR3. Per the germline V gene, CDR1 is SGHNT and CDR2 is YYREEE (reference sequence). Here immunoSEQ multiplex PCR was the method, and the copy in TCRdb shows in-frame clones only, minus some. The table lists over 45,000 clones, approximately 61% of them singletons. The chain joins TRBV5-4 to TRBJ2-7, with D perhaps matching TRBD2 (5 bases). The clonotype comes from a human donor who received a COVID-19 vaccine. The input for sequencing was CD4+ T cells from PBMCs cultured without peptide, taken before COVID-19 vaccination. The CDR3 nucleotides are TGTGCCAGCAGCTTGGATCCGGGAAGGTCTCTCTACGAGCAGTACTTC. Translating it yields CASSLDPGRSLYEQYF.